This T cell receptor (beta chain) originates from a study of identical twins. Findings and caveats of the study: Memory repertoires showed no such pattern, whereas abundant cord blood beta clonotypes carried fewer insertions. Conclusions rested on cross-sectional statistics rather than following the same donors. Researchers reported weaker excess twin sharing in beta out-of-frame sequences.

The CDR3 length is 14 residues. Germline V CDR1 and CDR2: DFQATT, SNEGSKA (reference sequence). V lost 0 bases and J lost 3, with 12 bases in between. This clonotype has a handful of counts. Its antigen is unknown. TCRdb called the 5' RACE reads again in MiXCR, with one record for every CDR3 protein. The sample lists around 510,000 distinct CDR3 sequences; roughly an eighth were seen once. The same data also went into a second study, on yellow fever vaccine responses in identical twins. That investigation notes: Reportedly, twins' vaccine T cell responses looked partly convergent and partly personalized.

The sequence was collected from a young woman in good health. V and J are TRBV20-1 and TRBJ2-7; no reliable D call. The specimen sequenced was CD4+ T cells sorted from blood. This CDR3 is CSARDPILVYEQYF. CDR3 DNA sequence: TGCAGTGCTAGAGACCCCATTTTAGTCTACGAGCAGTACTTC.